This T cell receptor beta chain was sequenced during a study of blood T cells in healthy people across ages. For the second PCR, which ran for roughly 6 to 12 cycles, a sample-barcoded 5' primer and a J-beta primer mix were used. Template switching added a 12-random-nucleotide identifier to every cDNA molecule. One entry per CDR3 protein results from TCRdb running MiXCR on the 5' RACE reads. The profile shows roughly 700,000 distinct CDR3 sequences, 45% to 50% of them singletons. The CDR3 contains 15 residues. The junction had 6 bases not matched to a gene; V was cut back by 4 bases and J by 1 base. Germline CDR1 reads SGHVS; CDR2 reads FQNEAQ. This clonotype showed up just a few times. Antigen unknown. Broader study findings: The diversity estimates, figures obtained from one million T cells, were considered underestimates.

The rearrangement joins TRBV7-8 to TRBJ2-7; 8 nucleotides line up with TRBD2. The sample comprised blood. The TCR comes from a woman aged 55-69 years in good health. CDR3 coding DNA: TGTGCCAGCAGCTCCGCGGGAGGACCATCCTACGAGCAGTACTTC. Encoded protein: CASSSAGGPSYEQYF.